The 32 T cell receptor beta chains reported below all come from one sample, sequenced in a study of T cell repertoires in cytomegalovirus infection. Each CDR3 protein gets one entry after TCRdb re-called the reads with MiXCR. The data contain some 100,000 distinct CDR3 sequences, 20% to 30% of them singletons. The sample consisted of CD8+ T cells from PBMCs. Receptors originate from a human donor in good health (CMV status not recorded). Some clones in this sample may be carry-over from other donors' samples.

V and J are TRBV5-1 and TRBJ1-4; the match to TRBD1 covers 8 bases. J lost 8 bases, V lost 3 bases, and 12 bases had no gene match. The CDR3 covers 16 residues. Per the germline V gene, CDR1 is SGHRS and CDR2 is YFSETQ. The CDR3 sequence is CASSSTSQGAQEKLFF. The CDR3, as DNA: TGCGCCAGCAGCTCTACTTCGCAGGGGGCACAGGAAAAACTGTTTTTT.

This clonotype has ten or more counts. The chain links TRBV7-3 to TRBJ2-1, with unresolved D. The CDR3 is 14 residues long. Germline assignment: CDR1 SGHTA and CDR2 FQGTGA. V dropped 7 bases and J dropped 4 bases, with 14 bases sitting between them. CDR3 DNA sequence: TGTGCCAGCACCCAAGACGCAGAATACAATGAGCAGTTCTTC. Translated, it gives CASTQDAEYNEQFF.

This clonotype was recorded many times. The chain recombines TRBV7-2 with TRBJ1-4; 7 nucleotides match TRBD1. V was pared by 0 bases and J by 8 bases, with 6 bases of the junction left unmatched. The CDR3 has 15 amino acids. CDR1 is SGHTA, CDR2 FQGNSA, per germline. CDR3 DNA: TGTGCCAGCAGCTTAGCCACACAGGGGCGGGAAAAACTGTTTTTT. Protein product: CASSLATQGREKLFF. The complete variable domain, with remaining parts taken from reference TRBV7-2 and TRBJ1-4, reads GAGVSQSPSNKVTEKGKDVELRCDPISGHTALYWYRQSLGQGLEFLIYFQGNSAPDKSGLPSDRFSAERTGGSVSTLTIQRTQQEDSAVYLCASSLATQGREKLFFGSGTQLSVL.

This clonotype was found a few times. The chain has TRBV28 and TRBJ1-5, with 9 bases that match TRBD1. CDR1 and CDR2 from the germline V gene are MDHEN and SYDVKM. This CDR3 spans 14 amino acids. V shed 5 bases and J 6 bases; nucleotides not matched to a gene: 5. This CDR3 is CASSGRQGGQPQHF. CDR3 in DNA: TGTGCCAGCAGTGGCCGACAGGGGGGTCAGCCCCAGCATTTT.

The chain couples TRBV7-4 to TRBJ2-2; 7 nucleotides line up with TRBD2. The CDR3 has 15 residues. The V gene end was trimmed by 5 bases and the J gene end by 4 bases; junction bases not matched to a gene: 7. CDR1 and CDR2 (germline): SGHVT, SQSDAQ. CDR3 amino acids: CASSQGGRGTGELFF. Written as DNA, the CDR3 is TGTGCCAGCAGCCAGGGAGGGAGAGGCACCGGGGAGCTGTTTTTT.

The CDR3 protein is CASSFRTAPDTQYF. DNA for the CDR3: TGTGCCAGCAGTTTTAGGACGGCCCCAGATACGCAGTATTTT. The V gene is TRBV12-3 or TRBV12-4, the J gene TRBJ2-3, with unresolved D. CDR3 length equals 14 residues. V lost 3 bases and J lost 4, with 11 bases in between.

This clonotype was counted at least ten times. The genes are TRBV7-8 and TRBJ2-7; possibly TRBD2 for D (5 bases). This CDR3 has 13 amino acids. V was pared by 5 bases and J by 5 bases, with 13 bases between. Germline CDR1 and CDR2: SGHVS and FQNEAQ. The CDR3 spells CASSPRTSNEQYF. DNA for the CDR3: TGTGCCAGCAGCCCCAGGACTTCAAACGAGCAGTACTTC.

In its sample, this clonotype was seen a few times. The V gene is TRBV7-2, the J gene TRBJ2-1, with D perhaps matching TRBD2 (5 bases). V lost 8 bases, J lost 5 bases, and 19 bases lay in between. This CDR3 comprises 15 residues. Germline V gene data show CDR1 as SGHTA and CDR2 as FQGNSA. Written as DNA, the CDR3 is TGTGCCAGCCACGCTAGGACTTCCACCCACAATGAGCAGTTCTTC. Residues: CASHARTSTHNEQFF.

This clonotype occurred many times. CDR3 nucleotide sequence: TGTGCCAGCAGTTTATCCCTGATCGGGGCAGATACGCAGTATTTT. It specifies CASSLSLIGADTQYF. The chain has TRBV28 and TRBJ2-3; D is perhaps TRBD2 (5 bases). Germline-derived CDR1 and CDR2 are MDHEN and SYDVKM. Trimming removed 1 base at V and 4 bases at J, with 12 bases between. The CDR3 runs to 15 residues.

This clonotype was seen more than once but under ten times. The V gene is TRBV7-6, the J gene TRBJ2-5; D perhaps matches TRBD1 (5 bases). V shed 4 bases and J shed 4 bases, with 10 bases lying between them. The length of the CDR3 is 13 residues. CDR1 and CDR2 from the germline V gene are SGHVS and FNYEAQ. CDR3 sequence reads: CASSWVQGETQYF. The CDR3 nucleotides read TGTGCCAGCAGCTGGGTGCAGGGAGAGACCCAGTACTTC.

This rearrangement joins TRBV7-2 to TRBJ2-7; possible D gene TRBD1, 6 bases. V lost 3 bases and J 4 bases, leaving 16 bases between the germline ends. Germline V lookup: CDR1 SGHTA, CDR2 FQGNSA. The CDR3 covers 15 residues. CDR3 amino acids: CASSFPYEGTYEQYF. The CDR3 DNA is TGTGCCAGCAGCTTCCCCTATGAAGGGACATACGAGCAGTACTTC.

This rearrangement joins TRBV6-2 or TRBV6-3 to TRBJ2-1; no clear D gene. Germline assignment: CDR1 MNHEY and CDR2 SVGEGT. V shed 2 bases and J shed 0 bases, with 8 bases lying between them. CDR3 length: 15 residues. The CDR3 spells CASSYGDSSYNEQFF. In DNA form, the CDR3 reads TGTGCCAGCAGTTACGGGGATAGCTCCTACAATGAGCAGTTCTTC.

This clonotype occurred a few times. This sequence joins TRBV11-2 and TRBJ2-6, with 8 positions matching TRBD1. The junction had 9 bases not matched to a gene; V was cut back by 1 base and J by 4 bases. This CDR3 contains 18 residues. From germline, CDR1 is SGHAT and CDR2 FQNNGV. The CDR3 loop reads CASSLGQGLAAGANVLTF. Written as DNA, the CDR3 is TGTGCCAGCAGCTTAGGACAGGGGTTGGCCGCGGGGGCCAACGTCCTGACTTTC. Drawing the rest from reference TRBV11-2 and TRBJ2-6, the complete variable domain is EAGVAQSPRYKIIEKRQSVAFWCNPISGHATLYWYQQILGQGPKLLIQFQNNGVVDDSQLPKDRFSAERLKGVDSTLKIQPAKLEDSAVYLCASSLGQGLAAGANVLTFGAGSRLTVL.

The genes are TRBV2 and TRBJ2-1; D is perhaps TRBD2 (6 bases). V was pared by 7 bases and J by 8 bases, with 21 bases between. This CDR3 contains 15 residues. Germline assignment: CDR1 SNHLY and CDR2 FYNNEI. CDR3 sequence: CASIQAGDLLDEQFF. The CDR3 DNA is TGTGCCAGCATCCAAGCGGGTGACCTACTGGATGAGCAGTTCTTC.

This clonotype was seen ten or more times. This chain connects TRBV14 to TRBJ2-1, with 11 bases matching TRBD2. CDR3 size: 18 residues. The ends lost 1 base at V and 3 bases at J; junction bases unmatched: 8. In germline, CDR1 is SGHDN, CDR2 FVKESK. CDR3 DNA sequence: TGTGCCAGCAGCCAAGGGCAACCCGGGACTAGCGGCTACAATGAGCAGTTCTTC. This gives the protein CASSQGQPGTSGYNEQFF.

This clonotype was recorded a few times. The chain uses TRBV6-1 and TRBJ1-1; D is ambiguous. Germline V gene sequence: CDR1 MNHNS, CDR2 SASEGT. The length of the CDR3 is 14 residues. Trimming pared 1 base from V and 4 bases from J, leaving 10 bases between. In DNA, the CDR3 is TGTGCCAGCAGTGAAGGCACCTTGGGCACTGAAGCTTTCTTT. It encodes CASSEGTLGTEAFF.

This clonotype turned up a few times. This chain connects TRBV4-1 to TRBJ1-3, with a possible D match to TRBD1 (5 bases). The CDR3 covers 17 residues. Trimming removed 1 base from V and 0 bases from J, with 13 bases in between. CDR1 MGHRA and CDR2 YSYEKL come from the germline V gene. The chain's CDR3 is CASSQGLGGSSGNTIYF. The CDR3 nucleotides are TGCGCCAGCAGCCAAGGACTTGGGGGTAGCTCTGGAAACACCATATATTTT.

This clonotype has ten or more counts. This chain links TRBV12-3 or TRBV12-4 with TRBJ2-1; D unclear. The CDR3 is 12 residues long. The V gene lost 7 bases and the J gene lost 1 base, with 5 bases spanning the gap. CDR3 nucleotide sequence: TGTGCCAGCAACCCTTCCTACAATGAGCAGTTCTTC. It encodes CASNPSYNEQFF.

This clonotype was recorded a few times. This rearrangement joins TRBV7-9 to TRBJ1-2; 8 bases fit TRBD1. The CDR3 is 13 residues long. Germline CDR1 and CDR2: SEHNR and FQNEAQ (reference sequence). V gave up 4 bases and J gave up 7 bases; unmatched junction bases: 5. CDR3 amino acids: CASSSDRAFGYTF. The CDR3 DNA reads TGTGCCAGCAGCTCGGACAGGGCCTTTGGCTACACCTTC. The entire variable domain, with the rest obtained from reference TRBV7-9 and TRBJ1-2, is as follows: DTGVSQNPRHKITKRGQNVTFRCDPISEHNRLYWYRQTLGQGPEFLTYFQNEAQLEKSRLLSDRFSAERPKGSFSTLEIQRTEQGDSAMYLCASSSDRAFGYTFGSGTRLTVV.

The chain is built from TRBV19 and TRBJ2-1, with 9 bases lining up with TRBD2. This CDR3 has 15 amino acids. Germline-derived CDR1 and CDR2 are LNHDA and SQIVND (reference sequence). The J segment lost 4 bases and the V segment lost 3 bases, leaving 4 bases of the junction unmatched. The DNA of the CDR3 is TGTGCCAGTAGTATCGGGACTAGCTCATACAATGAGCAGTTCTTC. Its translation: CASSIGTSSYNEQFF.

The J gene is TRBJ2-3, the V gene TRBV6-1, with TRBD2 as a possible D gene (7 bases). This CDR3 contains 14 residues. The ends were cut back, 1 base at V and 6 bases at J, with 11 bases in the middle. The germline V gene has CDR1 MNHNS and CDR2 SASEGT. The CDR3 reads CASSEEGGADTQYF. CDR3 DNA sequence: TGTGCCAGCAGTGAAGAGGGGGGGGCGGATACGCAGTATTTT.

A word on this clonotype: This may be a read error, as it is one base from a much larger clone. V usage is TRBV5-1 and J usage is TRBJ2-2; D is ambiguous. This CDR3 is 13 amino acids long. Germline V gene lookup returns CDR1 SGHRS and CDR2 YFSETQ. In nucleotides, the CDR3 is TGCGCCGGCAGTAGCTTGGACACCGGGGAGCTGTTTTTT. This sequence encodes CAGSSLDTGELFF.

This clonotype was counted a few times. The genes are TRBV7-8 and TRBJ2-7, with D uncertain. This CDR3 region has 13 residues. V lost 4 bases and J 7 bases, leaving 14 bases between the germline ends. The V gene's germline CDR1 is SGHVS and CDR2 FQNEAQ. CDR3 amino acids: CASSSDGSREQYF. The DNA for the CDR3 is TGTGCCAGCAGCTCGGACGGGTCGAGGGAGCAGTACTTC.

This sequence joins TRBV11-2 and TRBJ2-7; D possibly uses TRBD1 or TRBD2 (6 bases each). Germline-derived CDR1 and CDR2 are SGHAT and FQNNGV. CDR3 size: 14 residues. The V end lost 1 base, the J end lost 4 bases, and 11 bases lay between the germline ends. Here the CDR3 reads CASSLGGAAYEQYF. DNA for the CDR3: TGTGCCAGCAGCTTAGGGGGGGCAGCATACGAGCAGTACTTC.

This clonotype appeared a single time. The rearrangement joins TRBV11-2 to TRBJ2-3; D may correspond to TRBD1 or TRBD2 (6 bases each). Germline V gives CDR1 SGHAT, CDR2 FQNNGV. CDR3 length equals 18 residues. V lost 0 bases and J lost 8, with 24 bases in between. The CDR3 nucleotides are TGTGCCAGCAGCTTAGATTACGGGGGCGTCCTAGGGGCAGGTACGCAGTATTTT. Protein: CASSLDYGGVLGAGTQYF.

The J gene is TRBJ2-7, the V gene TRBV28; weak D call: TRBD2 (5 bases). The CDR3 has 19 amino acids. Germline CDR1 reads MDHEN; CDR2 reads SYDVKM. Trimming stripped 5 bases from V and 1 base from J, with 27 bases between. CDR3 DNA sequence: TGTGCCAGCAGTACCAGACACAACCAAAGGGCAGGAGGTTCCTACGAGCAGTACTTC. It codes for CASSTRHNQRAGGSYEQYF. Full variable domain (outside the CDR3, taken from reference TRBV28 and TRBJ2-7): DVKVTQSSRYLVKRTGEKVFLECVQDMDHENMFWYRQDPGLGLRLIYFSYDVKMKEKGDIPEGYSVSREKKERFSLILESASTNQTSMYLCASSTRHNQRAGGSYEQYFGPGTRLTVT.

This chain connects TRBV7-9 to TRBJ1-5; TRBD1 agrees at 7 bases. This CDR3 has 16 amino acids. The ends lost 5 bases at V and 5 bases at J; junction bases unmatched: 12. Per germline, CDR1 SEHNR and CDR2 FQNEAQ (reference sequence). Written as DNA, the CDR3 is TGTGCCAGCAGCCCGGAGGGACAGACCCCTCATCAGCCCCAGCATTTT. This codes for CASSPEGQTPHQPQHF.

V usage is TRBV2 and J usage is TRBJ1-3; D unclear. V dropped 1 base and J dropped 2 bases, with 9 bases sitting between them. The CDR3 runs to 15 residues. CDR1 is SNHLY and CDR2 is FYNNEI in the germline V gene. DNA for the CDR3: TGTGCCAGCAGTGAAGGGACCGAGACTGGAAACACCATATATTTT. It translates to CASSEGTETGNTIYF.

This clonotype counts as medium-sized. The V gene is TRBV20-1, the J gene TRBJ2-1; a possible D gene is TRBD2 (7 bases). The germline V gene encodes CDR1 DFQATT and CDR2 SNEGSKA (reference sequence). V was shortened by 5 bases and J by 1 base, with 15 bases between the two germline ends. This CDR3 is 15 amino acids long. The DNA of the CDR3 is TGCAGTGCTCGCTCGGAGGGGGGGTCCTACAATGAGCAGTTCTTC. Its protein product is CSARSEGGSYNEQFF.

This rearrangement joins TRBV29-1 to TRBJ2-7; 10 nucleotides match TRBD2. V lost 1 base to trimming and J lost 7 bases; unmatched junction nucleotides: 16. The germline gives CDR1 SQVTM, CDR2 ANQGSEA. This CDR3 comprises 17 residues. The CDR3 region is CSVEGGASGSWKGEQYF. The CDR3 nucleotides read TGCAGCGTTGAAGGTGGGGCTAGCGGGAGCTGGAAGGGGGAGCAGTACTTC.

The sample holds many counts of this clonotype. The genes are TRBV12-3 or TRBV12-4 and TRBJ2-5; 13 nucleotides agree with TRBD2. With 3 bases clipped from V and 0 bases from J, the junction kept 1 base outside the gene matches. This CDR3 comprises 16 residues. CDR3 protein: CASSLGTSGNQETQYF. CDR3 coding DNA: TGTGCCAGCAGTTTGGGGACTAGCGGGAACCAAGAGACCCAGTACTTC.

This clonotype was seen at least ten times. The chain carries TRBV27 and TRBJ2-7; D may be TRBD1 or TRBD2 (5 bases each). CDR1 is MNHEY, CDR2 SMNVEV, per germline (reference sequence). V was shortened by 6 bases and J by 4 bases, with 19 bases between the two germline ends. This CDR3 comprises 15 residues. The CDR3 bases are TGTGCCAGCAGATCGACAGAAGGGGACGGTTACGAGCAGTACTTC. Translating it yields CASRSTEGDGYEQYF.